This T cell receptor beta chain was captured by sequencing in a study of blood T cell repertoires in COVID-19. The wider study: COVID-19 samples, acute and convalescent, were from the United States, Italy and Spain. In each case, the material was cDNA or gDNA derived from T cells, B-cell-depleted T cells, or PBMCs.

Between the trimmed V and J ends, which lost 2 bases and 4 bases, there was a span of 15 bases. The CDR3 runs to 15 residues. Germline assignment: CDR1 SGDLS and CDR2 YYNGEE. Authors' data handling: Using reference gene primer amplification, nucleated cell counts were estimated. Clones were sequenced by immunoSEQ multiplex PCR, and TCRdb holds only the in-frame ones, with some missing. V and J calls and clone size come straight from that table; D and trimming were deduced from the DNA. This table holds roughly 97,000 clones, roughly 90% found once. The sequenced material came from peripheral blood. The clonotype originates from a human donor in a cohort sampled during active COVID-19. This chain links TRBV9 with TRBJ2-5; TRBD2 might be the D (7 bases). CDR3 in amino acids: CASSVAGRGAETQYF. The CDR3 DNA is TGTGCCAGCAGCGTGGCGGGGAGGGGGGCAGAGACCCAGTACTTC.